This passage covers 20 T cell receptor beta chains from one sample sequenced in a study of shared clonotypes between healthy human individuals. The protocol was immunoSEQ multiplex PCR, while the TCRdb copy is restricted to in-frame clones and leaves out a portion. Counted here are more than 1,200,000 clones, around 98.5% occurring once; the ten biggest clones make up about 0.34%. What was sequenced was naive CD4+ T cells sorted from blood. As to subset: CD45RA+ positively selected. These receptors originate from a man in his thirties or forties in good health.

The chain employs TRBV5-1 and TRBJ2-1; weak D call: TRBD2 (5 bases). This CDR3 has 13 residues. Germline V CDR1 and CDR2: SGHRS, YFSETQ. Trimming cost V 2 bases and J 5 bases, with 8 bases left between them. The CDR3 loop is CASSFRADNEQFF. CDR3 in DNA: TGCGCCAGCAGCTTTAGAGCGGACAATGAGCAGTTCTTC.

DNA for the CDR3: TGTGCCAGCAGCAGCGACAGGGGGGAGCGGCAGTACTTC. As protein: CASSSDRGERQYF. The chain carries TRBV21-1 and TRBJ2-7; the table's D call of TRBD1 was not tested on the DNA. TRBV21-1 is termed a pseudogene. This CDR3 spans 13 amino acids.

The chain's CDR3 is CASSLSSGRTYEQYF. CDR3 in DNA: TGCGCCAGCAGCTTGAGTAGCGGGAGAACCTACGAGCAGTACTTC. The rearrangement links TRBV5-1 to TRBJ2-7; 9 bases align to TRBD2. Germline V CDR1 and CDR2: SGHRS, YFSETQ. V lost 1 base to trimming and J lost 2 bases; unmatched junction nucleotides: 4. This CDR3 is built from 15 residues.

The chain joins TRBV9 to TRBJ2-1; 9 bases are a match to TRBD2. Unmatched junction bases numbered 9, after V lost 0 bases and J lost 8 bases. Germline V gene sequence: CDR1 SGDLS, CDR2 YYNGEE. The CDR3 extends over 16 amino acids. CDR3 residues: CASSVAGGRAADEQFF. The CDR3 DNA follows: TGTGCCAGCAGCGTAGCTGGCGGGAGGGCCGCGGATGAGCAGTTCTTC.

V usage is TRBV11-2 and J usage is TRBJ2-1; the match to TRBD2 covers 11 bases. Germline CDR1 reads SGHAT; CDR2 reads FQNNGV. V shed 6 bases and J 8 bases; nucleotides not matched to a gene: 15. The CDR3 sequence is 17 residues long. The CDR3 DNA reads as TGTGCCAGCAGTTCCCCTCGGCTTAGCGGGAGGGCCCATGAGCAGTTCTTC. Amino acids: CASSSPRLSGRAHEQFF.

The chain has TRBV30 and TRBJ2-2; TRBD1 aligns across 8 bases. CDR1 and CDR2 (germline): GTSNPN, SVGIG (reference sequence). Losses at the gene ends were 4 bases for V and 8 bases for J; bases not matched to a gene: 9. This CDR3 has 14 residues. In DNA form, the CDR3 reads TGTGCCTGGAACGGACAGGGTGACCGAGGGGAGCTGTTTTTT. It encodes CAWNGQGDRGELFF. The full variable domain, in which reference TRBV30 and TRBJ2-2 provide the parts outside the CDR3, is SQTIHQWPATLVQPVGSPLSLECTVEGTSNPNLYWYRQAAGRGLQLLFYSVGIGQISSEVPQNLSASRPQDRQFILSSKKLLLSDSGFYLCAWNGQGDRGELFFGEGSRLTVL.

V usage is TRBV11-2 and J usage is TRBJ2-7, with TRBD1 identical over 11 bases. The CDR3 has 17 residues. The V gene's germline CDR1 is SGHAT and CDR2 FQNNGV. V shed 1 base, J shed 1 base, and the junction held 6 bases outside the gene matches. Here the CDR3 DNA reads TGTGCCAGCAGCTTAGGCCTGGACAGGGGGCCTTCCTACGAGCAGTACTTC. Its protein is CASSLGLDRGPSYEQYF.

V usage is TRBV5-1 and J usage is TRBJ2-1; 8 bases line up with TRBD2. There are 16 residues in the CDR3. V shed 1 base, J shed 6 bases, and the junction held 9 bases outside the gene matches. Germline V gene sequence: CDR1 SGHRS, CDR2 YFSETQ. CDR3 in amino acids: CASSLLSSGLGNEQFF. CDR3 coding DNA: TGCGCCAGCAGCTTGCTTTCTAGCGGGTTGGGCAATGAGCAGTTCTTC.

The chain employs TRBV10-3 and TRBJ2-3; 10 nucleotides agree with TRBD2. J lost 2 bases, V lost 0 bases, and 2 bases had no gene match. This CDR3 has 16 residues. Germline V lookup: CDR1 ENHRY, CDR2 SYGVKD. CDR3: CAISESSGRFTDTQYF. CDR3 coding DNA: TGTGCCATCAGTGAGTCTAGCGGGAGGTTCACAGATACGCAGTATTTT.

The CDR3 is CASSLGEIPRFLAKNIQYF. The CDR3 region has the DNA TGCGCCAGCAGCTTGGGGGAGATTCCCAGGTTCCTAGCCAAAAACATTCAGTACTTC. This chain connects TRBV5-1 to TRBJ2-4; weak D call: TRBD2 (5 bases). V was trimmed by 0 bases and J by 0 bases, leaving 19 bases between them. The CDR3 is 19 residues long. In germline, CDR1 is SGHRS, CDR2 YFSETQ.

This clone has a single count. The V and J genes are TRBV2 and TRBJ2-1, with 8 bases matching TRBD1. CDR1 and CDR2 (germline): SNHLY, FYNNEI. The V segment lost 5 bases and the J segment 4 bases; nucleotides outside the gene matches: 4. This CDR3 has 14 amino acids. CDR3 amino acids: CASSKRTGYNEQFF. The CDR3 DNA reads TGTGCCAGCAGTAAACGGACAGGGTACAATGAGCAGTTCTTC.

The V and J genes are TRBV10-3 and TRBJ2-7, with 7 bases lining up with TRBD1. Losses at the gene ends were 4 bases for V and 3 bases for J; bases not matched to a gene: 3. Germline V lookup: CDR1 ENHRY, CDR2 SYGVKD. The CDR3 length is 13 residues. This chain's CDR3 is CAISVTGNYEQYF. The CDR3, as DNA: TGTGCCATCAGTGTGACAGGGAACTACGAGCAGTACTTC.

The genes are TRBV5-1 and TRBJ1-1; D is perhaps TRBD1 (6 bases). Germline values: CDR1 SGHRS, CDR2 YFSETQ. Trimming left V 6 bases short and J 7 bases short, with 19 bases between. This CDR3 has 14 amino acids. This CDR3 is CASKFVAGVSEAFF. In DNA, the CDR3 is TGCGCCAGCAAATTCGTGGCAGGGGTTAGTGAAGCTTTCTTT.

About this clone itself: A read error may produce the germline difference seen at one junction end. The chain joins TRBV20-1 to TRBJ2-7; no clear D gene. Germline loops: CDR1 DFQATT, CDR2 SNEGSKA (reference sequence). There are 11 residues in the CDR3. CDR3 protein: CSANDFSEEYF. CDR3 coding DNA: TGCAGTGCTAATGACTTCAGCGAGGAGTACTTC.

The CDR3 spells CASRPLRDSYEQYF. CDR3 bases: TGCGCCAGCAGACCGCTGCGGGACTCCTACGAGCAGTACTTC. The V call is TRBV5-1, the J call TRBJ2-7, with D perhaps matching TRBD2 (6 bases). The CDR3 covers 14 residues. CDR1 SGHRS and CDR2 YFSETQ come from the germline V gene. V gave up 5 bases and J gave up 0 bases, with 12 bases separating them.

The gene calls are TRBV5-1 and TRBJ2-5, with D perhaps TRBD1 or TRBD2 (5 bases each). This CDR3 contains 15 residues. V shed 5 bases and J shed 1 base, with 15 bases lying between them. Per the germline V gene, CDR1 is SGHRS and CDR2 is YFSETQ. The CDR3 spells CASSKGRGVQETQYF. CDR3 DNA sequence: TGCGCCAGCAGTAAGGGGAGAGGCGTCCAAGAGACCCAGTACTTC.

The CDR3 sequence: CASSGQGINTGELFF. In DNA form, the CDR3 reads TGTGCCAGCAGTGGGCAAGGGATTAACACCGGGGAGCTGTTTTTT. This chain uses TRBV11-2 with TRBJ2-2, with D unclear. The germline gives CDR1 SGHAT, CDR2 FQNNGV. The ends were cut back, 6 bases at V and 2 bases at J, with 13 bases in the middle. The CDR3 extends over 15 amino acids.

V is TRBV18 and J is TRBJ2-7, with TRBD1 matching 9 bases. The J segment lost 9 bases and the V segment lost 2 bases, leaving 14 bases of the junction unmatched. CDR3 length: 16 residues. Germline CDR1 reads KGHSH; CDR2 reads LQKENI. Here the CDR3 reads CASSPVSGTGLVAQYF. CDR3 nucleotides: TGTGCCAGCTCACCAGTATCGGGGACAGGGCTTGTGGCGCAGTACTTC.

DNA for the CDR3: TGTGCCAGCAGCGACAGGGGATTCACTGAAGCTTTCTTT. Its protein product is CASSDRGFTEAFF. The rearrangement links TRBV9 to TRBJ1-1, with 7 bases matching TRBD1. Looked up from germline, CDR1 is SGDLS and CDR2 is YYNGEE. The CDR3 sequence is 13 residues long. J was trimmed by 4 bases and V by 3 bases; bases with no gene match: 3.

This clone was detected only once. The chain combines TRBV10-3 with TRBJ1-5; 8 positions match TRBD1. With 3 bases clipped from V and 8 bases from J, the junction kept 6 bases outside the gene matches. CDR1 and CDR2 (germline): ENHRY, SYGVKD. CDR3 length equals 14 residues. CDR3 bases: TGTGCCATCAGTGACGGACAGGGTATAGAGCCCCAGCATTTT. Residues: CAISDGQGIEPQHF.